These 25 T cell receptor beta chains were sequenced from one sample in a study of T cells in Graves' hyperthyroidism and ophthalmopathy. The TCR beta CDR3 regions underwent amplification using RNA transcripts as the source. Researchers ran a first-round RT-PCR on the TCR CDR3 using the HTBI primer set. Each CDR3 protein gets one entry after TCRdb re-called the multiplex PCR reads with MiXCR. The sample holds hundreds of thousands of distinct CDR3 sequences, roughly 14% seen once. Specimen: blood. Source of these receptors: a woman aged 40 to 50 with Graves' ophthalmopathy.

The sample holds many counts of this clonotype. J is TRBJ1-1 and V is TRBV30; TRBD1 is a possible D gene (5 bases). This CDR3 comprises 14 residues. Germline loops: CDR1 GTSNPN, CDR2 SVGIG (reference sequence). Deletions cut 1 base from V and 5 bases from J, with 14 bases between. As DNA, the CDR3 is TGTGCCTGGAGTGAAGGGGAGGAGAAGACTGAAGCTTTCTTT. As protein: CAWSEGEEKTEAFF.

In regard to this clonotype: A much more abundant neighbour one base away suggests this may be a read error. The rearrangement links TRBV6-1 to TRBJ2-5, with D tentatively TRBD1 or TRBD2 (5 bases each). CDR3 length equals 14 residues. From germline, CDR1 is MNHNS and CDR2 SASEGT. V was clipped by 4 bases and J by 5 bases, with 14 bases between them. CDR3 region: CASSGGPPAETQYF. The CDR3 DNA reads TGTGCCAGCAGTGGGGGACCGCCGGCCGAGACCCAGTACTTC.

This clonotype came up many times. This chain joins TRBV11-2 and TRBJ1-1; perhaps TRBD1 as D (6 bases). V lost 0 bases and J lost 4, with 12 bases in between. This CDR3 region has 15 residues. CDR1 is SGHAT and CDR2 is FQNNGV in the germline V gene. CDR3 protein: CASSLEGRGSTEAFF. The CDR3 DNA reads TGTGCCAGCAGCTTAGAAGGCAGGGGCAGCACTGAAGCTTTCTTT.

Many counts were recorded for this clonotype. The chain has TRBV2 and TRBJ1-1, with a weak D call TRBD1 (6 bases). Germline assignment: CDR1 SNHLY and CDR2 FYNNEI. The CDR3 sequence is 16 residues long. Trimming took off 4 bases at V and 0 bases at J, with 15 bases between the two ends. The CDR3 spells CASSVPGQLMNTEAFF. The CDR3 DNA is TGTGCCAGCAGTGTTCCCGGACAGCTAATGAACACTGAAGCTTTCTTT.

This clonotype was observed many times. The rearrangement links TRBV6-2 or TRBV6-3 to TRBJ1-1; a weak D match, TRBD1 (5 bases). Germline CDR1 is MNHEY and CDR2 is SVGEGT. V dropped 2 bases and J dropped 11 bases, with 18 bases sitting between them. The CDR3 has 14 amino acids. CDR3 sequence (DNA): TGTGCCAGCAGTTACCCGGGGGTTTCGGCGGCGGCTTTCTTT. Translating gives CASSYPGVSAAAFF.

The chain carries TRBV6-5 and TRBJ1-2; 7 bases match TRBD1. CDR3 length: 14 residues. With V trimmed by 5 bases and J by 4 bases, 7 bases remained unmatched. Germline V gene lookup returns CDR1 MNHEY and CDR2 SVGAGI. CDR3 protein: CASSNPGQLYGYTF. In nucleotides, the CDR3 is TGTGCCAGCAGTAACCCGGGACAGCTCTATGGCTACACCTTC.

This sequence joins TRBV12-3 or TRBV12-4 and TRBJ2-2, with 10 bases fitting TRBD2. The CDR3 consists of 15 residues. J gave up 3 bases and V 5 bases, and 3 bases lay outside the gene matches. The CDR3 DNA reads TGTGCCAGCAGTAGACTAGCGGGTTACACCGGGGAGCTGTTTTTT. The encoded protein is CASSRLAGYTGELFF.

This clonotype was seen ten or more times. Being one base from a much bigger clone, this may be a read error. The V and J genes are TRBV12-3 or TRBV12-4 and TRBJ2-5; no clear D. V was clipped by 3 bases and J by 1 base, with 6 bases between them. The length of the CDR3 is 13 residues. CDR3 coding DNA: TGTGCCAGCAGTTTTAACGGCCAAGAGACCCAGTACTTC. It specifies CASSFNGQETQYF.

Many counts were recorded for this clonotype. A read error may account for a junction end that differs from germline. This chain uses TRBV5-1 with TRBJ2-7; D unresolved. Germline CDR1 and CDR2: SGHRS and YFSETQ. The CDR3 has 13 amino acids. The DNA for the CDR3 is TGCGCCGGCAGCTTGAATGGGGTGGATGAGCAGTACTTC. Encoded protein: CAGSLNGVDEQYF.

This chain connects TRBV19 to TRBJ1-5, with 8 bases lining up with TRBD1. CDR3 length equals 20 residues. From germline, CDR1 is LNHDA and CDR2 SQIVND (reference sequence). V was pared by 4 bases and J by 0 bases, with 17 bases of the junction left unmatched. The CDR3 DNA sequence: TGTGCCAGTAGTACAGGAGGCGGGACAGGCAGATCCAATAGCAATCAGCCCCAGCATTTT. Translated: CASSTGGGTGRSNSNQPQHF.

In this sample, this clonotype turned up many times. This chain links TRBV28 with TRBJ2-7; 7 bases line up with TRBD1. Germline-derived CDR1 and CDR2 are MDHEN and SYDVKM. The CDR3 length is 14 residues. Trimming took 2 bases from V and 0 from J; bases not matched to a gene: 1. CDR3 sequence: CASSLGQDSYEQYF. The CDR3 nucleotides read TGTGCCAGCAGTTTAGGACAGGACTCCTACGAGCAGTACTTC.

This clonotype was counted only a few times. The CDR3 nucleotides are TGTGCCAGCAGTGAATCCCGGGACTACTCCTACGAGCAGTACTTC. Translated: CASSESRDYSYEQYF. The V gene is TRBV2, the J gene TRBJ2-7; 7 bases agree with TRBD2. The CDR3 covers 15 residues. The V segment lost 2 bases and the J segment 0 bases; nucleotides outside the gene matches: 4. Germline V gives CDR1 SNHLY, CDR2 FYNNEI.

This clonotype was recorded many times. The gene calls are TRBV12-3 or TRBV12-4 and TRBJ2-2; TRBD2 is a possible D gene (5 bases). V lost 6 bases and J lost 6, with 8 bases in between. The CDR3 loop spans 12 amino acids. CDR3 bases: TGTGCCAGCAGCCAGAGGGCCGGGGAGCTGTTTTTT. Translated: CASSQRAGELFF.

This clonotype was detected many times. V and J are TRBV28 and TRBJ1-1, with D unresolved. This CDR3 comprises 14 residues. CDR1 MDHEN and CDR2 SYDVKM come from the germline V gene. The CDR3 protein is CGVGRDGMNTEAFF. For the CDR3, the DNA is TGTGGGGTTGGCCGCGATGGGATGAACACTGAAGCTTTCTTT.

There are many counts of this clonotype. The rearrangement links TRBV6-5 to TRBJ1-6; the D is unclear. Germline values: CDR1 MNHEY, CDR2 SVGAGI. This CDR3 comprises 15 residues. Trimming stripped 0 bases from V and 6 bases from J, with 9 bases between. The DNA for the CDR3 is TGTGCCAGCAGTTACTCGAGCGCAGCTAATTCACCCCTCCACTTT. As protein: CASSYSSAANSPLHF.

There are many counts of this clonotype. This rearrangement joins TRBV5-5 to TRBJ2-5; weak D call: TRBD2 (5 bases). The CDR3 runs to 12 residues. CDR1 and CDR2 from the germline V gene are SGHKS and YYEKEE (reference sequence). Trimming removed 2 bases from V and 10 bases from J, with 12 bases in between. The CDR3 DNA reads TGTGCCAGCAGCTTTGGGGTGGGAGACCAGTACTTC. Amino acid sequence: CASSFGVGDQYF.

There are a few counts of this clonotype. A single base separates this from a much larger clone, so it may be a read error. The chain is built from TRBV5-1 and TRBJ2-7; the D gene is possibly TRBD2 (6 bases). CDR3 length: 15 residues. Germline V gene data show CDR1 as SGHRS and CDR2 as YFSETQ. CDR3 nucleotides: TGCGCCGGCAGCTTGGGGTGGGGAGGAGGATACGAGCAGTACTTC. Translation: CAGSLGWGGGYEQYF.

This clonotype was counted a few times. This chain joins TRBV7-3 and TRBJ1-3, with a weak D call TRBD1 (6 bases). The germline gives CDR1 SGHTA, CDR2 FQGTGA. The V and J ends lost 5 bases and 0 bases respectively, with 11 bases between them. The CDR3 extends over 15 amino acids. CDR3 residues: CASSRGTLSGNTIYF. CDR3 in DNA: TGTGCCAGCAGCAGGGGGACACTCTCTGGAAACACCATATATTTT.

The chain is built from TRBV20-1 and TRBJ2-7; D gene uncertain. Per the germline V gene, CDR1 is DFQATT and CDR2 is SNEGSKA (reference sequence). The CDR3 loop spans 13 amino acids. Trimming left V 0 bases short and J 2 bases short, with 8 bases between. CDR3 region: CSARDQTAYEQYF. As DNA, the CDR3 is TGCAGTGCTAGAGACCAAACAGCCTACGAGCAGTACTTC.

Many counts were recorded for this clonotype. This rearrangement joins TRBV3-1 to TRBJ1-1; D not resolved. From germline, CDR1 is LGHDT and CDR2 YNNKEL (reference sequence). V shed 4 bases and J shed 1 base, with 10 bases lying between them. The CDR3 spans 14 residues. The CDR3 sequence is CASSPHGRNTEAFF. In nucleotides, the CDR3 is TGTGCCAGCAGCCCCCATGGGCGGAACACTGAAGCTTTCTTT.

J is TRBJ1-6 and V is TRBV3-1; D gene unclear. The germline V and J ends were trimmed by 0 bases and 5 bases, with 8 bases remaining between them. The CDR3 runs 15 residues. Looked up from germline, CDR1 is LGHDT and CDR2 is YNNKEL (reference sequence). The CDR3 DNA reads as TGTGCCAGCAGCCAAGAAGGACGGAATAATTCACCCCTCCACTTT. Translation gives CASSQEGRNNSPLHF.

This clonotype was counted many times. J is TRBJ1-1 and V is TRBV6-1; weak D call: TRBD1 (5 bases). The V gene lost 6 bases and the J gene lost 0 bases, with 11 bases spanning the gap. Germline loops: CDR1 MNHNS, CDR2 SASEGT. CDR3 length: 14 residues. This CDR3 reads CASRSTAMNTEAFF. The DNA of the CDR3 is TGTGCCAGCAGATCGACAGCCATGAACACTGAAGCTTTCTTT.

This clonotype was detected ten times or more. The chain carries TRBV11-2 and TRBJ1-1; D possibly corresponds to TRBD1 (5 bases). Germline V gives CDR1 SGHAT, CDR2 FQNNGV. V was cut by 5 bases and J by 3 bases, with 19 bases left in between. This CDR3 comprises 16 residues. CDR3 loop: CASSQVGLGPYTEAFF. The CDR3 DNA follows: TGTGCCAGCAGCCAGGTGGGTCTGGGACCTTACACTGAAGCTTTCTTT.

This clonotype was recorded at least ten times. The genes are TRBV4-1 and TRBJ1-1; D is uncertain. With 4 bases removed from V and 3 bases from J, the gap between germline ends came to 9 bases. The CDR3 length is 13 residues. CDR1 MGHRA and CDR2 YSYEKL come from the germline V gene. The CDR3 loop reads CASSRTEDTEAFF. In nucleotides, the CDR3 is TGCGCCAGCAGCCGGACGGAGGACACTGAAGCTTTCTTT.

The chain couples TRBV7-9 to TRBJ2-7, with D perhaps matching TRBD2 (5 bases). Germline lookup yields CDR1 SEHNR and CDR2 FQNEAQ (reference sequence). The V end was cut by 1 base, the J end by 1 base, with 17 bases between. The CDR3 is 17 amino acids. CDR3 coding DNA: TGTGCCAGCAGCTTAGTCTCGGTAGCTCGGGGATCCTACGAGCAGTACTTC. The encoded protein is CASSLVSVARGSYEQYF.